Listed below are T cell receptor beta chains from one sample, sequenced in a study of Graves' ophthalmopathy and Graves' hyperthyroidism. TCRdb recomputed calls from the multiplex PCR reads with MiXCR, one row per CDR3 protein. The sample yields roughly 1.1 million distinct CDR3 sequences, about two fifths seen once. The material sequenced was peripheral blood or thyroid tissue (not recorded which). All receptors derive from an adult man with Graves' hyperthyroidism. The CDR3 runs from the conserved cysteine through the conserved F or W. A D gene is named only where the DNA matches it firmly. Only some rows state a clone size, as once, few, many or a class for expanded clones.

D gene,clone size,V gene,J gene,CDR3 protein,CDR3 DNA
-,many,TRBV7-2,TRBJ2-5,CASSRGTLGQETQYF,TGTGCCAGCAGCCGCGGGACTTTAGGACAAGAGACCCAGTACTTC
TRBD1,few,TRBV29-1,TRBJ2-3,CSAGQVTDTQYF,TGCAGCGCGGGACAGGTCACAGATACGCAGTATTTT
-,-,TRBV20-1,TRBJ2-2,CSARLAPGELFF,TGCAGTGCTAGATTAGCGCCCGGGGAGCTGTTTTTT
TRBD1,-,TRBV4-3,TRBJ1-1,CASSQDPRQGPLGAFF,TGCGCCAGCAGCCAAGACCCCAGACAGGGACCTCTTGGAGCTTTCTTT
-,-,TRBV14,TRBJ2-7,CASSVGAGRYEQYF,TGTGCCAGCAGCGTAGGGGCAGGGCGGTACGAGCAGTACTTC
TRBD1,many,TRBV20-1,TRBJ2-7,CSAREQGPREQYF,TGCAGTGCTAGAGAACAGGGGCCGAGGGAGCAGTACTTC
TRBD1,-,TRBV9,TRBJ2-7,CASSPRQGANSYEQYF,TGTGCCAGCAGCCCCCGACAGGGGGCGAACTCCTACGAGCAGTACTTC
-,many,TRBV5-4,TRBJ2-5,CASSRDGGTQYF,TGTGCCAGCAGCCGGGACGGTGGGACCCAGTACTTC
-,-,TRBV15,TRBJ1-1,CATSSPDPRTEAFF,TGTGCCACCAGCAGCCCGGACCCGCGCACTGAAGCTTTCTTT
-,many,TRBV28,TRBJ1-6,CASRGSTTPLHF,TGTGCCAGCAGGGGCTCTACTACACCCCTCCACTTT
-,few,TRBV4-3,TRBJ1-1,CASSQEGRGWTEAFF,TGCGCCAGCAGCCAAGAGGGCAGGGGATGGACTGAAGCTTTCTTT
-,-,TRBV28,TRBJ1-5,CASSSKRQGQPQHF,TGTGCCAGCAGTTCAAAGAGGCAGGGACAGCCCCAGCATTTT
-,-,TRBV29-1,TRBJ2-7,CSVEFPGPYEQYF,TGCAGCGTTGAGTTCCCGGGGCCCTACGAGCAGTACTTC
-,many,TRBV5-1,TRBJ2-2,CASSLVSNTGELFF,TGCGCCAGCAGCTTGGTCAGTAACACCGGGGAGCTGTTTTTT
-,-,TRBV7-2,TRBJ1-2,CASSPTRDNGYTF,TGTGCCAGCAGTCCAACCCGGGACAATGGCTACACCTTC
-,many,TRBV15,TRBJ1-1,CATSRDRKSTEAFF,TGTGCCACCAGCAGAGACAGGAAGTCCACTGAAGCTTTCTTT
-,-,TRBV6-5,TRBJ1-2,CASSEHGQARYTF,TGTGCCAGCAGTGAGCACGGCCAAGCCCGCTACACCTTC
-,-,TRBV5-4,TRBJ2-5,CAPSLGETQYF,TGTGCCCCTTCGTTGGGAGAGACCCAGTACTTC
-,once,TRBV24-1,TRBJ2-2,CATSDLGRGTGELFF,TGTGCCACCAGTGATTTGGGGAGAGGGACCGGGGAGCTGTTTTTT
-,-,TRBV7-9,TRBJ1-2,CATKLTKTNYGYTF,TGTGCCACAAAGTTGACGAAAACTAACTATGGCTACACCTTC
-,many,TRBV7-6,TRBJ1-6,CASSLVASEGPLHF,TGTGCCAGCAGCTTAGTTGCCTCGGAAGGACCCCTCCACTTT
-,few,TRBV4-3,TRBJ1-3,CASSQEGSVNSGNTIYF,TGCGCCAGCAGCCAAGAGGGGTCAGTGAACTCTGGAAACACCATATATTTT
-,-,TRBV14,TRBJ1-1,CASSQGPGNRAEAFF,TGTGCCAGCAGCCAGGGACCGGGGAATCGGGCTGAAGCTTTCTTT
TRBD2,few,TRBV20-1,TRBJ2-5,CSARSGGTETQYF,TGCAGTGCTAGATCCGGGGGGACGGAGACCCAGTACTTC
-,-,TRBV9,TRBJ2-7,CASSKEGSYEQYF,TGTGCCAGCAGCAAAGAAGGGAGCTACGAGCAGTACTTC
-,-,TRBV2,TRBJ1-5,CASRVGHNQPQHF,TGTGCCAGCAGGGTGGGCCACAATCAGCCCCAGCATTTT
TRBD2,once,TRBV7-3,TRBJ2-5,CASTASGAGGLETQYF,TGTGCCAGCACCGCGAGTGGTGCGGGGGGGCTGGAGACCCAGTACTTC
TRBD1,-,TRBV4-3,TRBJ1-2,CASSQDTGAGYGYTF,TGCGCCAGCAGCCAAGATACAGGGGCAGGCTATGGCTACACCTTC
-,many,TRBV7-8,TRBJ2-2,CASSLASGENTGELFF,TGTGCCAGCAGCTTAGCGTCGGGGGAGAACACCGGGGAGCTGTTTTTT
TRBD1,once,TRBV29-1,TRBJ1-5,CSVGGQGATAGNQPQHF,TGCAGCGTTGGGGGACAGGGGGCAACGGCGGGCAATCAGCCCCAGCATTTT